Presented here are 9 T cell receptor beta chains from one specimen sequenced in a study of T cell repertoires in cytomegalovirus infection. What these receptors recognize is not known. From the reads, TCRdb called clonotypes with MiXCR, one entry per CDR3 protein. Among roughly 7,600 distinct CDR3 sequences listed, about half were seen once. The sample taken for sequencing was PBMCs, sequenced either directly or after in vitro stimulation (not recorded which). Receptors originate from a human donor in good health (CMV status not recorded). Some clones in this sample may be carry-over from other donors' samples.

The rearrangement uses TRBV2 and TRBJ1-2, with 7 positions matching TRBD1. Germline trimming cut 6 bases from V and 2 bases from J; bases unmatched to any gene: 6. This CDR3 contains 14 residues. Germline lookup yields CDR1 SNHLY and CDR2 FYNNEI. For the CDR3, the DNA is TGTGCCAGCAGCCCGGACAGGAACAACTATGGCTACACCTTC. This encodes CASSPDRNNYGYTF.

This clonotype showed up just a few times. An end of the junction differs from the germline gene, which may be a read error. The V gene is TRBV6-5, the J gene TRBJ1-5; 7 bases map to TRBD1. This CDR3 comprises 15 residues. Germline V gene data show CDR1 as MNHEY and CDR2 as SVGAGI. The CDR3 is CSTGLLQGTNHPQHF. CDR3 in DNA: TGTTCCACAGGCCTCCTACAGGGGACCAATCATCCCCAGCATTTT.

V is TRBV5-1 and J is TRBJ2-1; possible D gene TRBD2, 6 bases. Germline loops: CDR1 SGHRS, CDR2 YFSETQ. The CDR3 is made up of 15 amino acids. The CDR3 coding sequence is TGCTCGTGCAGCTTGTTCTCGACAGCGGGCAATGAGCAGTTCTTC. The encoded protein is CSCSLFSTAGNEQFF.

This clonotype has at least ten counts. V gene TRBV7-3 combines with J gene TRBJ2-7; 7 positions agree with TRBD1. In germline, CDR1 is SGHTA, CDR2 FQGTGA. The CDR3 extends over 15 amino acids. V shed 2 bases and J 3 bases; nucleotides not matched to a gene: 7. CDR3 sequence reads: CASSLEQGEGYEQYF. The CDR3 nucleotides are TGTGCCAGCAGCTTAGAGCAGGGGGAAGGCTACGAGCAGTACTTC.

This clonotype was detected only a few times. V usage is TRBV28 and J usage is TRBJ1-5; D is unclear. V dropped 4 bases and J dropped 6 bases, with 7 bases sitting between them. This CDR3 is 12 amino acids long. Per germline, CDR1 MDHEN and CDR2 SYDVKM. This CDR3 reads CASSSEVQPQHF. The CDR3 DNA follows: TGTGCCAGCAGTTCAGAAGTTCAGCCCCAGCATTTT.

The chain employs TRBV6-1 and TRBJ2-1, with TRBD1 matching 10 bases. The CDR3 is 16 amino acids. Germline trimming cut 6 bases from V and 1 base from J; bases unmatched to any gene: 6. Germline V CDR1 and CDR2: MNHNS, SASEGT. CDR3 DNA sequence: TGTGCCAGCAGATCTGGACAGGGGGGGTCCTACAATGAGCAGTTCTTC. This encodes CASRSGQGGSYNEQFF.

The V call is TRBV7-2, the J call TRBJ2-5, with TRBD2 matching over 11 bases. CDR1 is SGHTA and CDR2 is FQGNSA in the germline V gene. Losses at the gene ends were 8 bases for V and 4 bases for J; bases not matched to a gene: 12. The CDR3 consists of 16 residues. As DNA, the CDR3 is TGTGCCAGCGGTACTAGCGGGAGTGTGCCCCCAGAGACCCAGTACTTC. Encoded protein: CASGTSGSVPPETQYF.

The V call is TRBV20-1, the J call TRBJ2-1, with 9 nucleotides matching TRBD2. Germline trimming cut 1 base from V and 9 bases from J; bases unmatched to any gene: 10. This CDR3 spans 15 amino acids. Germline V gene lookup returns CDR1 DFQATT and CDR2 SNEGSKA (reference sequence). The CDR3 region has the DNA TGCAGTGCTAGAGTTATTAGCGGGGGCAGAGGTGAGCAGTTCTTC. Translation gives CSARVISGGRGEQFF.

This clonotype was observed a handful of times. The chain is built from TRBV7-9 and TRBJ1-1; D not resolved. The V gene lost 5 bases and the J gene lost 6 bases, with 10 bases spanning the gap. This CDR3 has 12 amino acids. The germline CDR1 and CDR2 sequences are SEHNR and FQNEAQ (reference sequence). The CDR3 nucleotides read TGTGCCAGCAGCATCTCGACGGCTGAAGCTTTCTTT. Translation gives CASSISTAEAFF.